One and the same sample provided the 11 T cell receptor beta chains below, sequenced in a study of beta chain features in type 1 diabetes. Since all of the isolated RNA was reverse transcribed, expressed TCRB transcripts were what got sequenced. Repertoires were generated with immunoSEQ multiplex PCR, while TCRdb's copy carries only in-frame clones and drops some. The profile shows 160,000 or so clones, about 9% of them singletons. Their antigens are not known. Findings of the study overall: People with Type 1 diabetes carried modestly yet significantly shorter TCRB CDR3s in all four CD4+ subsets.

Sequencing used central memory CD4+ T cells from blood. The receptors stem from a woman under 30 with type 1 diabetes.

There are many counts of this clone. This sequence joins TRBV23-1 and TRBJ2-7; 8 nucleotides match TRBD1. TRBV23-1 is an ORF for which the function is uncertain. V trimming: 4 bases; J trimming: 2 bases; junction bases outside the gene matches: 10. The length of the CDR3 is 16 residues. DNA of the CDR3: TGCGCCAGCAGTCCACGCACGGACAGGGCCACCTACGAGCAGTACTTC. It encodes CASSPRTDRATYEQYF.

V is TRBV2 and J is TRBJ1-2; D is unclear. This CDR3 comprises 14 residues. Trimming pared 2 bases from V and 8 bases from J, leaving 15 bases between. Germline V CDR1 and CDR2: SNHLY, FYNNEI. This chain's CDR3 is CASSESGLARGYTF. In DNA form, the CDR3 reads TGTGCCAGCAGTGAAAGCGGTCTGGCTAGAGGCTACACCTTC.

In its sample, this clone was seen a few times. V usage is TRBV2 and J usage is TRBJ2-3; D uncertain. The CDR3 loop spans 14 amino acids. CDR1 is SNHLY, CDR2 FYNNEI, per germline. The V end was cut by 2 bases, the J end by 9 bases, with 15 bases between. CDR3 bases: TGTGCCAGCAGTGAAAACAATGCGCGAGGAACGCAGTATTTT. Its translation: CASSENNARGTQYF.

This clone came up a few times. The chain employs TRBV28 and TRBJ2-5, with D perhaps TRBD2 (5 bases). Germline V gene sequence: CDR1 MDHEN, CDR2 SYDVKM. The CDR3 contains 14 residues. V was clipped by 0 bases and J by 0 bases, with 5 bases between them. CDR3 sequence: CASSLWTNQETQYF. Written as DNA, the CDR3 is TGTGCCAGCAGTTTATGGACTAACCAAGAGACCCAGTACTTC.

The chain is built from TRBV11-3 and TRBJ2-3; TRBD1 matches 9 bases. The CDR3 covers 15 residues. CDR1 is SGHNT, CDR2 YENEEA, per germline. Trimming cost V 5 bases and J 4 bases; bases outside gene matches: 7. The CDR3: CASSLRDRESDTQYF. The DNA of the CDR3 is TGTGCCAGCAGCCTCCGGGACAGGGAATCAGATACGCAGTATTTT. Variable domain in full (rest from reference TRBV11-3 and TRBJ2-3): EAGVVQSPRYKIIEKKQPVAFWCNPISGHNTLYWYLQNLGQGPELLIRYENEEAVDDSQLPKDRFSAERLKGVDSTLKIQPAELGDSAVYLCASSLRDRESDTQYFGPGTRLTVL.

This clone was found a few times. At the DNA level, this CDR3 is encoded by other sequences in the same sample as well. The chain has TRBV6-5 and TRBJ2-7, with TRBD1 matching 10 bases. This CDR3 comprises 14 residues. The junction had 1 base not matched to a gene; V was cut back by 5 bases and J by 0 bases. Germline V gene lookup returns CDR1 MNHEY and CDR2 SVGAGI. The CDR3 sequence: CASSRTGGSYEQYF. The CDR3 nucleotides are TGTGCCAGCAGTAGGACAGGGGGCTCCTACGAGCAGTACTTC.

This sequence joins TRBV2 and TRBJ1-1, with D uncertain. Germline V gene sequence: CDR1 SNHLY, CDR2 FYNNEI. The CDR3 has 10 residues. V was clipped by 11 bases and J by 4 bases, with 8 bases between them. This CDR3 is CAGLVTEAFF. Here the CDR3 DNA reads TGTGCCGGCCTTGTCACTGAAGCTTTCTTT.

The gene calls are TRBV10-3 and TRBJ1-6, with 7 bases fitting TRBD1. The CDR3 covers 13 residues. CDR1 is ENHRY, CDR2 SYGVKD, per germline. The junction had 8 bases not matched to a gene; V was cut back by 11 bases and J by 7 bases. CDR3 DNA: TGTGCCGTCCGGGACAGCCCGAATTCACCCCTCCACTTT. Protein sequence: CAVRDSPNSPLHF.

The CDR3 region is CASSFSGGVTLTQYF. In nucleotides, the CDR3 is TGTGCCAGCAGCTTTAGCGGGGGAGTTACCCTTACGCAGTATTTT. The chain couples TRBV7-8 to TRBJ2-3; 9 nucleotides align to TRBD2. The CDR3 length is 15 residues. The V gene end was trimmed by 3 bases and the J gene end by 8 bases; junction bases not matched to a gene: 9. The germline V gene has CDR1 SGHVS and CDR2 FQNEAQ. The full variable domain, its missing parts supplied by reference TRBV7-8 and TRBJ2-3, is GAGVSQSPRYKVAKRGQDVALRCDPISGHVSLFWYQQALGQGPEFLTYFQNEAQLDKSGLPSDRFFAERPEGSVSTLKIQRTQQEDSAVYLCASSFSGGVTLTQYFGPGTRLTVL.

The J gene is TRBJ2-5, the V gene TRBV4-3, with TRBD2 as a possible D gene (5 bases). Trimming removed 1 base at V and 5 bases at J, with 8 bases between. The CDR3 length is 13 residues. Per germline, CDR1 LGHNA and CDR2 YSLEER. Here the CDR3 reads CASSQGGGETQYF. Here the CDR3 DNA reads TGCGCCAGCAGCCAAGGAGGCGGGGAGACCCAGTACTTC.

This rearrangement joins TRBV19 to TRBJ2-1; 13 bases agree with TRBD2. J lost 8 bases, V lost 7 bases, and 8 bases had no gene match. The CDR3 is made up of 15 amino acids. Germline values: CDR1 LNHDA, CDR2 SQIVND (reference sequence). The CDR3 region is CASNLGTSGKYEQFF. In DNA, the CDR3 is TGTGCCAGTAACCTCGGGACTAGCGGGAAATATGAGCAGTTCTTC.